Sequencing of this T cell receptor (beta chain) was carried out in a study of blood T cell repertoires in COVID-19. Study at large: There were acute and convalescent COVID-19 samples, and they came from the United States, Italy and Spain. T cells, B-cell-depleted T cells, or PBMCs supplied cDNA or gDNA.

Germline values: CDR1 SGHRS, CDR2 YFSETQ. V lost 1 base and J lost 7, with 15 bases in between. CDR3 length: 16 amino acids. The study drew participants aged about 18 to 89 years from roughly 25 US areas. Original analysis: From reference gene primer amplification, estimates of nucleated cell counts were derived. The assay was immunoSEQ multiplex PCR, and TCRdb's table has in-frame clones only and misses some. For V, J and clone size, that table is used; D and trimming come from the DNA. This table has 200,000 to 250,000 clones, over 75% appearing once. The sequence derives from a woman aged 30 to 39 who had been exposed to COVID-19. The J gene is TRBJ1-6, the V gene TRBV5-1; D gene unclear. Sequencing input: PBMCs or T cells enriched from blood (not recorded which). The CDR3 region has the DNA TGCGCCAGCAGCTTGTTAATACCGGGAGCGAATTCACCCCTCCACTTT. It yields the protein CASSLLIPGANSPLHF.